A selection of T cell receptor beta chains follows, all from one sample in a study of T cell repertoires in cytomegalovirus infection. TCRdb re-called the reads through MiXCR, storing one row per CDR3 protein. In the table there are around 490,000 distinct CDR3 sequences, around 27% of which are singletons. The sample was PBMCs. Source of these receptors: a human donor in good health (CMV status not recorded). Some clones in this sample may be carry-over from other donors' samples. Each CDR3 is given with its conserved first and last residue. D genes are given only for firm matches. Not every row has a clone size; where given, it reads once, few, many or a size class.

few	TRBV19	TRBJ2-1	TRBD1	CASSRGQGFWDEQFF	TGTGCCAGTAGTCGGGGACAGGGATTTTGGGATGAGCAGTTCTTC
many	TRBV7-2	TRBJ2-5	TRBD2	CASSLERLAGKETQYF	TGTGCCAGCAGCTTAGAGAGACTAGCGGGAAAGGAGACCCAGTACTTC
few	TRBV3-1	TRBJ2-5	NA	CASSHPGLIQETQYF	TGTGCCAGCAGCCATCCCGGACTTATTCAAGAGACCCAGTACTTC
few	TRBV4-2	TRBJ2-1	TRBD2	CASSQDGGAGEFDEQFF	TGTGCCAGCAGCCAAGATGGGGGAGCGGGAGAGTTTGATGAGCAGTTCTTC
few	TRBV6-5	TRBJ1-1	NA	CASTPSVLSTEAFF	TGTGCCAGCACCCCCTCAGTCCTTAGCACTGAAGCTTTCTTT
many	TRBV4-1	TRBJ2-3	NA	CASSLQGVTDTQYF	TGCGCCAGCAGCCTTCAAGGGGTCACAGATACGCAGTATTTT
NA	TRBV6-5	TRBJ2-7	TRBD1	CASSYSGTGDSEQYF	TGTGCCAGCAGTTACTCAGGGACAGGGGACAGCGAGCAGTACTTC
NA	TRBV4-2	TRBJ2-3	NA	CASSQSRDADTQYF	TGTGCCAGCAGCCAATCGCGGGACGCAGATACGCAGTATTTT
few	TRBV4-2	TRBJ2-2	TRBD2	CASSQGVLAGGTGELFF	TGTGCCAGCAGCCAAGGCGTACTAGCGGGAGGGACCGGGGAGCTGTTTTTT
few	TRBV29-1	TRBJ1-2	TRBD1	CSFDGTGKHGYTF	TGCAGCTTCGACGGGACAGGGAAACATGGCTACACCTTC
many	TRBV7-9	TRBJ1-2	NA	CASSLVGGAANYGYTF	TGTGCCAGCAGCTTAGTGGGAGGAGCAGCTAACTATGGCTACACCTTC
NA	TRBV9	TRBJ2-1	TRBD2	CASSVRLAGGPHNEQFF	TGTGCCAGCAGCGTCCGACTAGCGGGAGGGCCCCACAATGAGCAGTTCTTC
few	TRBV5-4	TRBJ1-2	TRBD1	CASSPGQGISYGYTF	TGTGCCAGCAGCCCTGGACAGGGTATTTCCTATGGCTACACCTTC
NA	TRBV28	TRBJ2-7	NA	CASSLARRLEGSSYEQYF	TGTGCCAGCAGTTTAGCGAGACGGCTGGAGGGGAGCTCCTACGAGCAGTACTTC
few	TRBV28	TRBJ1-5	NA	CASSPPLGQPQHF	TGTGCCAGCAGTCCGCCATTAGGTCAGCCCCAGCATTTT
NA	TRBV2	TRBJ2-1	NA	CASSEESLVGNEQFF	TGTGCCAGCAGTGAAGAATCCCTAGTAGGCAATGAGCAGTTCTTC
NA	TRBV19	TRBJ1-5	NA	CASSLFRVGNQPQHF	TGTGCCAGTAGTCTATTCAGGGTCGGCAATCAGCCCCAGCATTTT
many	TRBV7-2	TRBJ1-2	NA	CASSTRQLLGYTF	TGTGCCAGCAGCACCCGACAGCTATTAGGCTACACCTTC
NA	TRBV19	TRBJ2-1	TRBD2	CASSPILAGTYNEQFF	TGTGCCAGTAGTCCAATACTAGCGGGAACCTACAATGAGCAGTTCTTC
few	TRBV7-8	TRBJ2-5	TRBD2	CASSLGLAGPGETQYF	TGTGCCAGCAGCTTAGGACTAGCGGGTCCGGGGGAGACCCAGTACTTC
NA	TRBV4-3	TRBJ2-3	NA	CASSQRAVGHDTDTQYF	TGCGCCAGCAGCCAGAGGGCCGTCGGCCACGACACAGATACGCAGTATTTT
few	TRBV7-9	TRBJ1-1	NA	CASSLALTEKAFF	TGTGCCAGCAGCTTAGCGCTGACAGAAAAAGCTTTCTTT
NA	TRBV9	TRBJ2-7	NA	CASSRGAKASGFNEQYF	TGTGCCAGCAGCAGGGGGGCTAAAGCTTCGGGTTTCAACGAGCAGTACTTC
NA	TRBV20-1	TRBJ2-5	NA	CSARSRGSRETQYF	TGCAGTGCTAGGTCCAGGGGTTCGAGGGAGACCCAGTACTTC
NA	TRBV7-9	TRBJ2-4	TRBD2	CASSQKSGVAKNIQYF	TGTGCCAGCAGCCAAAAAAGCGGGGTAGCCAAAAACATTCAGTACTTC
few	TRBV4-2	TRBJ2-4	NA	CASSQDPRDIQYF	TGTGCCAGCAGCCAAGACCCTCGGGACATTCAGTACTTC
many	TRBV7-2	TRBJ2-2	TRBD1	CASSLVGTGELTGELFF	TGTGCCAGCAGCTTAGTAGGGACAGGGGAGCTAACCGGGGAGCTGTTTTTT
NA	TRBV18	TRBJ2-5	NA	CASSPQVQGETQYF	TGTGCCAGCTCACCACAAGTTCAAGGAGAGACCCAGTACTTC
NA	TRBV12-3/TRBV12-4	TRBJ1-1	TRBD1	CASTRPGTGNTEAFF	TGTGCCAGCACTCGTCCCGGGACAGGGAACACTGAAGCTTTCTTT
few	TRBV7-2	TRBJ1-2	NA	CASKLNLGYTF	TGTGCCAGCAAGCTTAATTTGGGCTACACCTTC
NA	TRBV19	TRBJ1-5	NA	CATKSGPPNQPQHF	TGTGCCACAAAATCCGGGCCCCCAAATCAGCCCCAGCATTTT
few	TRBV7-8	TRBJ2-5	NA	CASSLFSKETQYF	TGTGCCAGCAGCTTATTCTCCAAAGAGACCCAGTACTTC
few	TRBV11-2	TRBJ2-3	TRBD1	CASSLVSRDRTADTQYF	TGTGCCAGCAGCTTAGTATCCCGGGACAGGACTGCAGATACGCAGTATTTT
few	TRBV12-3/TRBV12-4	TRBJ2-1	NA	CASSARDSGNEQFF	TGTGCCAGCAGTGCCCGGGACAGCGGGAATGAGCAGTTCTTC
NA	TRBV28	TRBJ1-3	NA	CASSSLQGSSGNTIYF	TGTGCCAGCAGTAGCCTACAGGGTTCCTCTGGAAACACCATATATTTT
NA	TRBV20-1	TRBJ1-6	NA	CSAGPPGNSPLHF	TGCAGTGCTGGTCCCCCTGGTAATTCACCCCTCCACTTT